This T cell receptor (beta chain) originates from a study of control samples from healthy donors and cancer patients. The table came from immunoSEQ multiplex PCR; TCRdb's copy has only in-frame clones and leaves some out. The table records approximately 100,000 clones, roughly 78% of them present only once. By its share, this clone is medium-sized. The CDR3 consists of 15 residues. The germline V gene encodes CDR1 MNHNS and CDR2 SASEGT. Trimming cost V 1 base and J 0 bases; bases outside gene matches: 3. Sample: blood. This receptor was identified in a man aged 55 to 70 in good health. The chain has TRBV6-1 and TRBJ2-7; 7 positions agree with TRBD1. CDR3 residues: CASSEVAGGSYEQYF. In nucleotides, the CDR3 is TGTGCCAGCAGTGAAGTAGCAGGGGGCTCCTACGAGCAGTACTTC.